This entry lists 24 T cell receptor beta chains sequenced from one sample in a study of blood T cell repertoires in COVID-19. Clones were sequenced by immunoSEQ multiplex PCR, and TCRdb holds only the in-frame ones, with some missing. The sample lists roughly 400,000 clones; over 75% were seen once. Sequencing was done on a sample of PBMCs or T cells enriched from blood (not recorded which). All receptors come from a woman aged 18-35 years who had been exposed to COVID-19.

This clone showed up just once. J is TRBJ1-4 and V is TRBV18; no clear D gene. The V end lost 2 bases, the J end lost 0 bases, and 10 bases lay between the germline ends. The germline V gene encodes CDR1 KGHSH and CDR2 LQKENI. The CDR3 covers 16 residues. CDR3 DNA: TGTGCCAGCTCACCATACCAGTCGCCAACTAATGAAAAACTGTTTTTT. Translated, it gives CASSPYQSPTNEKLFF. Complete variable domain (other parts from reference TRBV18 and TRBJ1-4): NAGVMQNPRHLVRRRGQEARLRCSPMKGHSHVYWYRQLPEEGLKFMVYLQKENIIDESGMPKERFSAEFPKEGPSILRIQQVVRGDSAAYFCASSPYQSPTNEKLFFGSGTQLSVL.

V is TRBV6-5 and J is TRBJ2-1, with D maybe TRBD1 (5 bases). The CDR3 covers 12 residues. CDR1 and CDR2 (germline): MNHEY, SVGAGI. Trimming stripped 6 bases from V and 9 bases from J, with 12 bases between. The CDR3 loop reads CASSLSGIEQFF. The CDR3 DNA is TGTGCCAGCAGCCTTTCAGGGATTGAGCAGTTCTTC.

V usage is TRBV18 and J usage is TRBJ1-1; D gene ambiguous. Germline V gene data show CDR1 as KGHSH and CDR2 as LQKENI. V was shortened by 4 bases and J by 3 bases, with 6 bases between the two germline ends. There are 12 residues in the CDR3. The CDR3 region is CASSHGDTEAFF. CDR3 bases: TGTGCCAGCTCACACGGGGACACTGAAGCTTTCTTT.

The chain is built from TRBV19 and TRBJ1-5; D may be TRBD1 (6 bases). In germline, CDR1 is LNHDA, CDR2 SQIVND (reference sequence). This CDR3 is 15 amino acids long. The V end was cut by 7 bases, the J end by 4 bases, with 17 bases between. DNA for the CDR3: TGTGCCAGTACTAAGGGCCAGGGGCCTAATCAGCCCCAGCATTTT. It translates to CASTKGQGPNQPQHF. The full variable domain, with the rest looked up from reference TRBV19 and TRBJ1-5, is DGGITQSPKYLFRKEGQNVTLSCEQNLNHDAMYWYRQDPGQGLRLIYYSQIVNDFQKGDIAEGYSVSREKKESFPLTVTSAQKNPTAFYLCASTKGQGPNQPQHFGDGTRLSIL.

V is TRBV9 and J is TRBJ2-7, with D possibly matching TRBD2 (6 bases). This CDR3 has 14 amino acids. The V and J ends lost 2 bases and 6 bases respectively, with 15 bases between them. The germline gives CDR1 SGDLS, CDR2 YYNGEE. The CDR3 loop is CASSVEGSNGEQYF. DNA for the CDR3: TGTGCCAGCAGCGTGGAGGGGAGCAATGGCGAGCAGTACTTC.

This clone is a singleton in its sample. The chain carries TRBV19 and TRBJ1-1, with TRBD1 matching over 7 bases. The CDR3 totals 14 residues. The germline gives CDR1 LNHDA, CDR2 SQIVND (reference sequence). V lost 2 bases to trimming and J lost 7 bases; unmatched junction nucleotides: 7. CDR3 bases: TGTGCCAGTAGTATAATGGGACAGCCTTTTGAAGCTTTCTTT. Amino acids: CASSIMGQPFEAFF.

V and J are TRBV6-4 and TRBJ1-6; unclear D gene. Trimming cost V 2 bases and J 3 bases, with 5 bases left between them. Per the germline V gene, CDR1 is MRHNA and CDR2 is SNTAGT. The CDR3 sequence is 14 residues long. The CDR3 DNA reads TGTGCCAGCAGTGACAACAACTATAATTCACCCCTCCACTTT. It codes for CASSDNNYNSPLHF.

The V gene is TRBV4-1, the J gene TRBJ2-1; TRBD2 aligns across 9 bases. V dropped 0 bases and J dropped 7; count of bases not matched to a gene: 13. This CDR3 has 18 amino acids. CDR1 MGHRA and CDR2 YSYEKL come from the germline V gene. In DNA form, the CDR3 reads TGCGCCAGCAGCCAAGAAGGGCCCGGACTAGCGAATAGGAATGAGCAGTTCTTC. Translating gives CASSQEGPGLANRNEQFF.

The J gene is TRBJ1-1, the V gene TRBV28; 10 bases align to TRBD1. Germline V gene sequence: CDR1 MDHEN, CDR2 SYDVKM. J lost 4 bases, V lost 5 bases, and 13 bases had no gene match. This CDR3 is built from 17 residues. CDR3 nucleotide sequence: TGTGCCAGCAGTATCCATCCCCCTGACAGGGGGCTCACTGAAGCTTTCTTT. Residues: CASSIHPPDRGLTEAFF.

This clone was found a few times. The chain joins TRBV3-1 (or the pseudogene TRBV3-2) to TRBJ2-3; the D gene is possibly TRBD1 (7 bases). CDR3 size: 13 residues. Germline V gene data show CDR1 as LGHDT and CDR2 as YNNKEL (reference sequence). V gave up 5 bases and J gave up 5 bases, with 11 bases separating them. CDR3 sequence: CASSTGDRDTQYF. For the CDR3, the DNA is TGTGCCAGCAGCACGGGGGACAGAGATACGCAGTATTTT.

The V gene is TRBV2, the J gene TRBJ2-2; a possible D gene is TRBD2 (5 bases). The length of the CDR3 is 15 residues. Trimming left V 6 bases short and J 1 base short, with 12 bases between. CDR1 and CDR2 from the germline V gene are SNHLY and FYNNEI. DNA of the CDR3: TGTGCCAGCAGCGCCTCAGGACTGAACACCGGGGAGCTGTTTTTT. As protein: CASSASGLNTGELFF.

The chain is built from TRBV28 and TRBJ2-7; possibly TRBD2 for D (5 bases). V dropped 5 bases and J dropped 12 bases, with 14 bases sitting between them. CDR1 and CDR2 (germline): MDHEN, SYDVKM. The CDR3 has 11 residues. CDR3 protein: CASSTQRRPYF. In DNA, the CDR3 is TGTGCCAGCAGTACACAGCGGAGGCCGTACTTC. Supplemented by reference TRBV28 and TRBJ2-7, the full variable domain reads DVKVTQSSRYLVKRTGEKVFLECVQDMDHENMFWYRQDPGLGLRLIYFSYDVKMKEKGDIPEGYSVSREKKERFSLILESASTNQTSMYLCASSTQRRPYFGPGTRLTVT.

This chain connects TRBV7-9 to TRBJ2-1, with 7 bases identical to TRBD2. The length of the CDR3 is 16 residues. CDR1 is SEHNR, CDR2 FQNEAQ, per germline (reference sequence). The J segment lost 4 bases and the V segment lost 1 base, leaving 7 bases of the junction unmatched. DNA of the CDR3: TGTGCCAGCAGCTTAGTAGCGGGTAATACTTACAATGAGCAGTTCTTC. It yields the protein CASSLVAGNTYNEQFF. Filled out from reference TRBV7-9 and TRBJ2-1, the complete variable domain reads DTGVSQNPRHKITKRGQNVTFRCDPISEHNRLYWYRQTLGQGPEFLTYFQNEAQLEKSRLLSDRFSAERPKGSFSTLEIQRTEQGDSAMYLCASSLVAGNTYNEQFFGPGTRLTVL.

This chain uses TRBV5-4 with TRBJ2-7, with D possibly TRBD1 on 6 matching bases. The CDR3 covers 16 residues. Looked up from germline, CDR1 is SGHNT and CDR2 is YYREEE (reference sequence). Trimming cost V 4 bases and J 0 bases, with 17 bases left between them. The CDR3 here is CASSPNRDTSSYEQYF. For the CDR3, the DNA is TGTGCCAGCAGCCCCAACCGGGACACGTCCTCCTACGAGCAGTACTTC.

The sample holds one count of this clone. The CDR3 here is CASGLVGVNEQFF. CDR3 DNA: TGTGCTAGTGGTTTGGTAGGAGTGAATGAGCAGTTCTTC. V gene TRBV12-5 combines with J gene TRBJ2-1; D call uncertain. The CDR3 is 13 residues long. The germline V gene encodes CDR1 LGHNT and CDR2 FRNRAP. Trimming cost V 0 bases and J 7 bases, with 7 bases left between them.

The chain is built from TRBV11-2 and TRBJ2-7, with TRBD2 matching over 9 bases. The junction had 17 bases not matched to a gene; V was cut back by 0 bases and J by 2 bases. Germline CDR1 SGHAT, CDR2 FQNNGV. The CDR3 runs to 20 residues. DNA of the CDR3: TGTGCCAGCAGCTTAGACGCGATAGGAGCGGGAGGCCAAAAACCCTACGAGCAGTACTTC. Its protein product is CASSLDAIGAGGQKPYEQYF.

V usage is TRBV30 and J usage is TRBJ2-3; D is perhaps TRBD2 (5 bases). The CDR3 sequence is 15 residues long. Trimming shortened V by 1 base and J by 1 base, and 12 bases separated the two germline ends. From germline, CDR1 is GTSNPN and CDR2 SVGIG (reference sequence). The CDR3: CAWSGVEEGTDTQYF. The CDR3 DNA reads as TGTGCCTGGAGTGGAGTCGAGGAGGGCACAGATACGCAGTATTTT.

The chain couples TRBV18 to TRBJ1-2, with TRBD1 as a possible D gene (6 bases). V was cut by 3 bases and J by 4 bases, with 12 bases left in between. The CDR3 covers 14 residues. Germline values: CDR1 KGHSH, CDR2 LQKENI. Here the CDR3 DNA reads TGTGCCAGCTCACCGACGGACAGCACCTATGGCTACACCTTC. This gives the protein CASSPTDSTYGYTF.

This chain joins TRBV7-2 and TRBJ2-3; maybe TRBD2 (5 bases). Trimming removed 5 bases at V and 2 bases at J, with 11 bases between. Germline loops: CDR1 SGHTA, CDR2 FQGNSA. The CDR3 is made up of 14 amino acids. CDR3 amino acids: CASSPWTVTDTQYF. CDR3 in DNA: TGTGCCAGCAGCCCTTGGACTGTCACAGATACGCAGTATTTT. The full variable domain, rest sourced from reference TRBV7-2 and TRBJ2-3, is GAGVSQSPSNKVTEKGKDVELRCDPISGHTALYWYRQSLGQGLEFLIYFQGNSAPDKSGLPSDRFSAERTGGSVSTLTIQRTQQEDSAVYLCASSPWTVTDTQYFGPGTRLTVL.

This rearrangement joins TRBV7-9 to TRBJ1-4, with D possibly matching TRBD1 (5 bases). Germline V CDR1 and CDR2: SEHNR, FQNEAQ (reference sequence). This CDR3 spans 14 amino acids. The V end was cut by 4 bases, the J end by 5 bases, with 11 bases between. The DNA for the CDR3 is TGTGCCAGCAGCTCCCCAGGGTCCAATGAAAAACTGTTTTTT. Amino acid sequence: CASSSPGSNEKLFF.

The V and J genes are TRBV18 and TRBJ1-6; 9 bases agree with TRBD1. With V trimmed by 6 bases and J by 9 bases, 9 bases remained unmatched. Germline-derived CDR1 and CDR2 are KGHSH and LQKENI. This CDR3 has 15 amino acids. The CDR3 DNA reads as TGTGCCAGCTCGCCGGGACAGGGAGTAGGTTCACCCCTCCACTTT. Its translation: CASSPGQGVGSPLHF.

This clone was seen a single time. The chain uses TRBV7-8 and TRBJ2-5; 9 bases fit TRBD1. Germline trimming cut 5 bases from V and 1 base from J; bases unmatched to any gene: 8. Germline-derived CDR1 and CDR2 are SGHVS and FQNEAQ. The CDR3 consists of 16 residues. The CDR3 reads CASSIEDRGPQETQYF. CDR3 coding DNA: TGTGCCAGCAGCATAGAGGACAGGGGCCCCCAAGAGACCCAGTACTTC. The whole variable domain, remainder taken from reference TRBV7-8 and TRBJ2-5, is GAGVSQSPRYKVAKRGQDVALRCDPISGHVSLFWYQQALGQGPEFLTYFQNEAQLDKSGLPSDRFFAERPEGSVSTLKIQRTQQEDSAVYLCASSIEDRGPQETQYFGPGTRLLVL.

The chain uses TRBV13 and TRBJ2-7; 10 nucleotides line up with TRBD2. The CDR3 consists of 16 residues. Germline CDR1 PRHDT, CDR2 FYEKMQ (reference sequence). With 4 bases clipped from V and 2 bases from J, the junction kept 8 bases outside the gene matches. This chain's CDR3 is CASSYQTSGPAYEQYF. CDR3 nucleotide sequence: TGTGCCAGCAGCTACCAGACTAGCGGGCCAGCCTACGAGCAGTACTTC. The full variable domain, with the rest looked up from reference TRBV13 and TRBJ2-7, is AAGVIQSPRHLIKEKRETATLKCYPIPRHDTVYWYQQGPGQDPQFLISFYEKMQSDKGSIPDRFSAQQFSDYHSELNMSSLELGDSALYFCASSYQTSGPAYEQYFGPGTRLTVT.

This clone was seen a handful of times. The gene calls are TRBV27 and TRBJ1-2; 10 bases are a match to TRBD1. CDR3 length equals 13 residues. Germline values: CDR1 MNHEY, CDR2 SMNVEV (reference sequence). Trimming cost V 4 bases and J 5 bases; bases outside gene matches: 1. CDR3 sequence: CASSWDRGYGYTF. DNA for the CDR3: TGTGCCAGCAGTTGGGACAGGGGTTATGGCTACACCTTC.